The 7 T cell receptor beta chains given below trace back to one sample, sequenced in a study of T cells in Graves' hyperthyroidism and ophthalmopathy. Amplification targeted TCR beta CDR3 regions from RNA transcripts. RT-PCR in the first round (using the HTBI primer set) targeted the TCR CDR3. TCRdb redid the calling of the multiplex PCR reads with MiXCR, one entry per CDR3 protein. In the table there are a few hundred thousand distinct CDR3 sequences, about 15% of which are singletons. The specimen sequenced was blood. The receptors were sampled from a woman aged 30 to 39 with Graves' hyperthyroidism.

The chain joins TRBV27 to TRBJ1-1; D is unclear. The CDR3 contains 15 residues. V was shortened by 7 bases and J by 0 bases, with 15 bases between the two germline ends. CDR1 and CDR2 from the germline V gene are MNHEY and SMNVEV (reference sequence). CDR3 nucleotides: TGTGCCAGCATCCTTAGCGGCTCACTGAACACTGAAGCTTTCTTT. Translation: CASILSGSLNTEAFF.

This clonotype was counted ten times or more. The chain links TRBV5-4 to TRBJ1-2, with D unclear. Trimming cost V 2 bases and J 2 bases, with 10 bases left between them. Germline assignment: CDR1 SGHNT and CDR2 YYREEE (reference sequence). CDR3 length: 14 amino acids. CDR3 region: CASSFRSGNYGYTF. The CDR3 coding sequence is TGTGCCAGCAGCTTCCGATCGGGGAACTATGGCTACACCTTC.

In this sample, this clonotype turned up many times. The rearrangement links TRBV20-1 to TRBJ2-7; no firm D call. V lost 5 bases, J lost 2 bases, and 16 bases lay in between. The CDR3 runs 14 residues. CDR1 and CDR2 from the germline V gene are DFQATT and SNEGSKA (reference sequence). The CDR3 DNA follows: TGCAGTGCTGGATCTACCCCTGAGACCTACGAGCAGTACTTC. Encoded protein: CSAGSTPETYEQYF.

This clonotype was seen repeatedly, ten times or more. The chain employs TRBV2 and TRBJ2-2; 7 positions match TRBD1. The germline gives CDR1 SNHLY, CDR2 FYNNEI. Germline trimming cut 7 bases from V and 0 bases from J; bases unmatched to any gene: 8. The CDR3 spans 16 residues. CDR3 protein: CASTEGTGANTGELFF. The CDR3 DNA follows: TGTGCCAGCACCGAGGGTACAGGGGCGAACACCGGGGAGCTGTTTTTT.

As concerns this clonotype: This could be a read error, since a much larger clone is one nucleotide away. The rearrangement joins TRBV12-3 or TRBV12-4 to TRBJ2-1; the D gene is possibly TRBD2 (6 bases). This CDR3 region has 15 residues. V lost 1 base and J 7 bases, leaving 14 bases between the germline ends. The CDR3 DNA reads as TGTGCCAGCAGTTTAGAAGGGGCTAGCGCGAATGAGCAGTTCTTC. It is translated as CASSLEGASANEQFF.

Many counts were recorded for this clonotype. The chain is built from TRBV3-1 and TRBJ1-3; weak D call: TRBD1 (5 bases). The CDR3 is 15 amino acids. The V end lost 4 bases, the J end lost 2 bases, and 12 bases lay between the germline ends. The germline V gene has CDR1 LGHDT and CDR2 YNNKEL (reference sequence). Here the CDR3 DNA reads TGTGCCAGCAGCCCCCCCGACAGCCCTGGAAACACCATATATTTT. This sequence encodes CASSPPDSPGNTIYF.

This clonotype was observed a few times. The chain combines TRBV7-9 with TRBJ1-3; D is unclear. Trimming left V 1 base short and J 0 bases short, with 7 bases between. The V gene's germline CDR1 is SEHNR and CDR2 FQNEAQ (reference sequence). CDR3 length: 15 residues. The CDR3 coding sequence is TGTGCCAGCAGCTTAGGTCCGTACTCTGGAAACACCATATATTTT. Translating gives CASSLGPYSGNTIYF. Full variable domain (remainder filled in from reference TRBV7-9 and TRBJ1-3): DTGVSQNPRHKITKRGQNVTFRCDPISEHNRLYWYRQTLGQGPEFLTYFQNEAQLEKSRLLSDRFSAERPKGSFSTLEIQRTEQGDSAMYLCASSLGPYSGNTIYFGEGSWLTVV.